The present entry profiles one TCR beta chain with its context. Which antigen it targets is not known. No base qualities exist here, and no much larger clone lies one base off it. The immunoSEQ Assay, a bias-controlled multiplex PCR, was used to amplify TCRbeta CDR3 regions from genomic DNA. Turning to the authors' computational methods: Within the assay, amplification of reference gene primers was used to estimate how many nucleated cells each sample contained. Sequence reads were collapsed and filtered to measure the absolute abundance of every unique TCRbeta CDR3 rearrangement. For each sample, productive Simpson clonality was calculated as the square root of Simpson's diversity index over productive rearrangements. The clones in this table, taken by TCRdb from immuneACCESS, are in-frame only. Not every clone is retained; where verified, under half of the shortfall comes from an unresolved V gene, and the cause of the rest is unknown. For V, J and clone size, that table is used; D and trimming come from the DNA. A total of 90,000 to 130,000 clones appear in this sample, 82% of them only once. Approximately 7.9% of the sample is in the top ten clones.

The data were taken from a study of blood T cell repertoires in COVID-19 (dated by TCRdb to the early 2020s). In the study overall: Samples from collaborators originated in the United States, Italy and Spain and spanned both the acute and convalescent phases of COVID-19. The samples were drawn from two sources: the first 160 participants of the ongoing ImmuneRACE study, and 1,000 to 1,500 subjects contributed by 6 global collaborators. The material from the prospective study consisted of cDNA or gDNA derived from T cells, B-cell-depleted T cells, or PBMCs. HLA class I and class II types, where available, came from metadata supplied by the sample provider rather than from assay-based typing. The repertoires were released in a freely available public database intended as a resource for research on the immune response to SARS-CoV-2. Subjects who had been exposed to COVID-19, were actively infected with it, or had recovered from it provided the deeply sampled blood TCRbeta repertoires that made up the dataset. The sample metadata nearly always contained a de-identified subject ID, COVID-19 status, age in years and sex.

The study at large found these results: How much clinical and demographic metadata was included differed by source and by participant, and the metadata was provided uncurated.

Collaborating institutions collected whole blood in K2EDTA tubes following their own protocols. For TCRbeta analysis, collaborator samples were shipped as frozen whole blood, as isolated PBMCs, or as DNA extracted from either sample type. V is pared back by 3 bases and J by 2 bases, with 10 bases lying between the germline termini. Inclusive of the bounding cysteine and phenylalanine, the CDR3 is 14 residues long. Of all the DNA, just the CDR3 is kept, 42 bases in frame from base 1. The germline V gene supplies CDR1 MDHEN and CDR2 SYDVKM. This receptor was taken from an older man with acute or convalescent COVID-19. The rearranged segments are TRBV28 and TRBJ1-1; the D gene is perhaps TRBD1, on 5 matching bases. The sample taken for sequencing was peripheral blood. The CDR3 region reads CASSLTTANTEAFF. The DNA is TGTGCCAGCAGTTTGACGACAGCAAACACTGAAGCTTTCTTT.